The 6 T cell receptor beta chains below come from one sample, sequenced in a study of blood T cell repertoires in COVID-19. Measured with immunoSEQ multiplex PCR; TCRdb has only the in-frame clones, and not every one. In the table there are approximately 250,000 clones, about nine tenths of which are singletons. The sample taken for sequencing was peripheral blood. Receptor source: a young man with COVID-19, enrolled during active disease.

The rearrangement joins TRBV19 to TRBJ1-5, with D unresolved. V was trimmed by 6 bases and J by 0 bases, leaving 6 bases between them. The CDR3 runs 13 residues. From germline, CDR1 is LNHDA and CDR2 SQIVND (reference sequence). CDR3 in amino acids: CASSLNSNQPQHF. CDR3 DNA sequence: TGTGCCAGTAGCCTTAATAGCAATCAGCCCCAGCATTTT.

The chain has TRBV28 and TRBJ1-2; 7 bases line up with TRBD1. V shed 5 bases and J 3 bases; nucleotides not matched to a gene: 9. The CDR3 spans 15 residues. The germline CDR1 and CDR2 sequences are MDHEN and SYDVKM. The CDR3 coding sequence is TGTGCCAGCAGTCCTTCGGACAGGACAGACTATGGCTACACCTTC. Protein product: CASSPSDRTDYGYTF.

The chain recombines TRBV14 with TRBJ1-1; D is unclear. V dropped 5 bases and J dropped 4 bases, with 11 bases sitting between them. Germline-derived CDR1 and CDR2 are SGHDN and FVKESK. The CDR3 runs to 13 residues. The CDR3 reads CASSAAPGTEAFF. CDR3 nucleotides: TGTGCCAGCAGCGCAGCCCCGGGCACTGAAGCTTTCTTT.

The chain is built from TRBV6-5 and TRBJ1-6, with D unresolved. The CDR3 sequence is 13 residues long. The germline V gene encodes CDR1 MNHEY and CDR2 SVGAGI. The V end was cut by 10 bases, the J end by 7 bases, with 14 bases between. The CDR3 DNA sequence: TGTGCCACCTCAGGCCTAAACAATTCACCCCTCCACTTT. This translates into CATSGLNNSPLHF.

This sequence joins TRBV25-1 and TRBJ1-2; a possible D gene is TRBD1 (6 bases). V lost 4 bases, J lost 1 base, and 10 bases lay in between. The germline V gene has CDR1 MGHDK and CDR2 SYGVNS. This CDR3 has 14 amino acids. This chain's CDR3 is CASSGQDGNYGYTF. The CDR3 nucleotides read TGTGCCAGCAGTGGACAGGATGGTAACTATGGCTACACCTTC.

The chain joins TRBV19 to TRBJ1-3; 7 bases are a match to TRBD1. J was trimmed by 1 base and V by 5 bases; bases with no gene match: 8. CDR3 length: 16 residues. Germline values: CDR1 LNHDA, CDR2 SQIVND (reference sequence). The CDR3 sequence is CASSSGQAFSGNTIYF. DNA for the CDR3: TGTGCCAGTAGTTCTGGACAGGCTTTTTCTGGAAACACCATATATTTT.